This TCR beta chain is drawn from a study of OX40 agonist ivuxolimab in advanced cancers. Study-level background: It was ivuxolimab, an agonistic anti-OX40 (CD134) antibody, that patients were treated with. Mean age about 60 years, range roughly 20 to 85; 82.7% male. Study results and caveats: The study observed clonal expansion of CD4+ and CD8+ blood T cells by week 6 at 0.1 to 3.0 mg/kg.

Assay: immunoSEQ multiplex PCR; the TCRdb copy retains only in-frame clones and omits some. The data hold 70,000 to 95,000 clones, with about 86% observed a single time. As for this clone: Its cognate antigen is unknown.

Samples of blood were obtained at baseline, on cycle 4 day 1, and on cycle 7 day 1. This CDR3 has 15 residues. Germline lookup yields CDR1 LNHNV and CDR2 YYDKDF (reference sequence). Trimming left V 5 bases short and J 4 bases short, with 17 bases between. The rearrangement links TRBV15 to TRBJ1-2; possibly TRBD1 for D (6 bases). This sequence was found in an adult with an advanced solid tumor such as melanoma, head and neck, liver or kidney cancer. The specimen was CD4+ or CD8+ T cells sorted from blood, collected in a trial of the OX40 agonist ivuxolimab. CDR3 sequence reads: CATSGGQGRSYGYTF. The DNA of the CDR3 is TGTGCCACCAGCGGGGGGCAGGGGCGCAGCTATGGCTACACCTTC.